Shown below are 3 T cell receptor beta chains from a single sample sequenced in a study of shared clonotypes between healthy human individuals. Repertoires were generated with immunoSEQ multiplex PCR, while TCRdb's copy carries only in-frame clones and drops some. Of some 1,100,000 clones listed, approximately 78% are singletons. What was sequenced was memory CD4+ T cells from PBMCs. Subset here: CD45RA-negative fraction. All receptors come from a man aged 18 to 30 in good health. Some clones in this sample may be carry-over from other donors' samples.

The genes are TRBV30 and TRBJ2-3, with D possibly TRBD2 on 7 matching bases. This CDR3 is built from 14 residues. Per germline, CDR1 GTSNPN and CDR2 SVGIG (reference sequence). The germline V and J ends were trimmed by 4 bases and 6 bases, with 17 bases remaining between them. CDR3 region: CAWNRGARVDTQYF. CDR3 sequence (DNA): TGTGCCTGGAATCGGGGGGCGAGGGTGGATACGCAGTATTTT.

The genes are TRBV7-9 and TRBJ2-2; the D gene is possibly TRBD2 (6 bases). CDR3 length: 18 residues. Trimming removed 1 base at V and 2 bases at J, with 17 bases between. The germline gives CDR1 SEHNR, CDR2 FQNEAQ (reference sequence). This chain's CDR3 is CASSLENLGLVNTGELFF. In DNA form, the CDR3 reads TGTGCCAGCAGCTTAGAGAACCTGGGACTGGTAAACACCGGGGAGCTGTTTTTT.

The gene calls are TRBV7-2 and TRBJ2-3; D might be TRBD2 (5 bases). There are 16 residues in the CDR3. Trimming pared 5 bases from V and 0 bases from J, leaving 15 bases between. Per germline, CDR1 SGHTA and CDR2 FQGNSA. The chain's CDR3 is CASSPGREWSTDTQYF. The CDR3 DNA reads TGTGCCAGCAGCCCTGGTAGGGAGTGGAGCACAGATACGCAGTATTTT.